This TCR beta chain is from a study of human T cells and chemical hapten exposure. A single record per CDR3 protein comes from TCRdb applying MiXCR to the RACE reads. The repertoire holds approximately 60,000 distinct CDR3 sequences, with 9.5% to 12% as singletons. V dropped 5 bases and J dropped 0 bases, with 11 bases sitting between them. Germline lookup yields CDR1 SNHLY and CDR2 FYNNEI. This CDR3 has 14 residues. Time point here: patch test 3, about 24 weeks after DPC sensitization. Documented treatment: therapeutic diphenylcyclopropenone sensitization with weekly scalp DPC. The specimen was whole blood, collected in connection with sensitization to the hapten diphenylcyclopropenone (DPC). This chain connects TRBV2 to TRBJ2-7; no firm D call. The sequence derives from a woman in her thirties with alopecia areata. Some clones in this sample may be carry-over from other donors' samples. The CDR3 loop is CASSQTRASYEQYF. The CDR3 DNA reads as TGTGCCAGCAGTCAAACTCGGGCCTCCTACGAGCAGTACTTC.